These 18 T cell receptor beta chains were sequenced from one sample in a study of blood T cell repertoires in COVID-19. TCRdb keeps only in-frame clones here, not all; method: immunoSEQ multiplex PCR. The top ten hold 1.1% of the sample, which has roughly 400,000 clones, roughly nine tenths seen once. Sequenced input: PBMCs or T cells enriched from blood (not recorded which). These receptor sequences come from a man aged 25 to 45 who had recovered from COVID-19.

The chain combines TRBV30 with TRBJ2-1, with TRBD2 as a possible D gene (7 bases). Per germline, CDR1 GTSNPN and CDR2 SVGIG (reference sequence). CDR3 size: 12 residues. V lost 4 bases, J lost 9 bases, and 13 bases lay in between. The CDR3 coding sequence is TGTGCCTGGAAGGGGGGGGATTTTGAGCAGTTCTTC. This translates into CAWKGGDFEQFF.

The chain joins TRBV23-1 to TRBJ1-5; D is ambiguous. TRBV23-1 has ORF status, its function being uncertain. The germline V and J ends were trimmed by 4 bases and 6 bases, with 10 bases remaining between them. The CDR3 totals 13 residues. CDR3: CASSRRAFQPQHF. In DNA, the CDR3 is TGCGCCAGCAGTCGGAGGGCCTTTCAGCCCCAGCATTTT.

The chain is built from TRBV7-2 and TRBJ2-5; TRBD2 matches at 7 bases. V trimming: 5 bases; J trimming: 8 bases; junction bases outside the gene matches: 11. Germline assignment: CDR1 SGHTA and CDR2 FQGNSA. CDR3 length: 14 residues. CDR3 in amino acids: CASSPPSGRGTQYF. The CDR3 nucleotides are TGTGCCAGCAGCCCCCCTAGCGGCCGCGGAACCCAGTACTTC. The full variable domain, in which reference TRBV7-2 and TRBJ2-5 provide the parts outside the CDR3, is GAGVSQSPSNKVTEKGKDVELRCDPISGHTALYWYRQSLGQGLEFLIYFQGNSAPDKSGLPSDRFSAERTGGSVSTLTIQRTQQEDSAVYLCASSPPSGRGTQYFGPGTRLLVL.

The gene calls are TRBV25-1 and TRBJ2-7, with 7 bases identical to TRBD1. Germline V lookup: CDR1 MGHDK, CDR2 SYGVNS. The CDR3 is 15 residues long. V shed 4 bases, J shed 5 bases, and the junction held 11 bases outside the gene matches. CDR3 nucleotide sequence: TGTGCCAGCAGTGCACGACAGGGATTTAGGGACGAGCAGTACTTC. This gives the protein CASSARQGFRDEQYF.

The chain joins TRBV5-1 to TRBJ2-1; possibly TRBD2 for D (6 bases). Trimming cost V 1 base and J 1 base, with 9 bases left between them. Germline V gene sequence: CDR1 SGHRS, CDR2 YFSETQ. This CDR3 spans 15 amino acids. CDR3 nucleotides: TGCGCCAGCAGCTTGAGTGGAGGGTCCTACAATGAGCAGTTCTTC. This sequence encodes CASSLSGGSYNEQFF.

The chain couples TRBV7-9 to TRBJ1-4, with D tentatively TRBD1 (5 bases). CDR3 size: 17 residues. V dropped 5 bases and J dropped 7 bases, with 23 bases sitting between them. Germline V gene lookup returns CDR1 SEHNR and CDR2 FQNEAQ (reference sequence). This CDR3 is CASSPGPLWGVGEKLFF. The CDR3 nucleotides read TGTGCCAGCAGCCCAGGGCCTTTGTGGGGGGTTGGTGAAAAACTGTTTTTT.

The chain has TRBV11-2 and TRBJ2-7; D possibly corresponds to TRBD1 (6 bases). V was clipped by 1 base and J by 3 bases, with 10 bases between them. The CDR3 spans 14 residues. CDR1 is SGHAT and CDR2 is FQNNGV in the germline V gene. The CDR3 region is CASSLGTGNYEQYF. Here the CDR3 DNA reads TGTGCCAGCAGCTTAGGAACAGGGAACTACGAGCAGTACTTC.

As regards this clone: Other DNA sequences in this sample translate to the same CDR3. V usage is TRBV10-3 and J usage is TRBJ2-7; 7 positions match TRBD1. The germline CDR1 and CDR2 sequences are ENHRY and SYGVKD. V was pared by 0 bases and J by 3 bases, with 2 bases of the junction left unmatched. The CDR3 is made up of 14 amino acids. The CDR3 DNA follows: TGTGCCATCAGTGAGTCCCGGGACAGCTACGAGCAGTACTTC. It translates to CAISESRDSYEQYF.

This clone showed up just once. The DNA of the CDR3 is TGTGCCAGCAGCTTGGGTGGTTCCCTAGGTAGCACAGATACGCAGTATTTT. Protein sequence: CASSLGGSLGSTDTQYF. The genes are TRBV5-5 and TRBJ2-3; D gene uncertain. CDR3 length: 17 amino acids. The V end lost 0 bases, the J end lost 0 bases, and 14 bases lay between the germline ends. CDR1 and CDR2 from the germline V gene are SGHKS and YYEKEE (reference sequence).

The chain links TRBV10-1 to TRBJ2-2, with D perhaps TRBD2 (5 bases). This CDR3 comprises 13 residues. Germline V gene sequence: CDR1 WNHNN, CDR2 SYGVQD (reference sequence). V lost 8 bases and J 7 bases, leaving 14 bases between the germline ends. The CDR3 is CASSPGRDGELFF. CDR3 DNA: TGCGCCAGCTCGCCGGGAAGAGACGGGGAGCTGTTTTTT.

For the CDR3, the DNA is TGTGCCAGCAGCCAACGAACGGAAGAGACCCAGTACTTC. Its protein product is CASSQRTEETQYF. This chain uses TRBV3-1 (or the pseudogene TRBV3-2) with TRBJ2-5; no clear D gene. Per germline, CDR1 LGHDT and CDR2 YNNKEL (reference sequence). V lost 2 bases and J lost 3, with 7 bases in between. The CDR3 runs 13 residues.

The chain employs TRBV5-1 and TRBJ2-1, with TRBD2 identical over 9 bases. This CDR3 spans 15 amino acids. Germline assignment: CDR1 SGHRS and CDR2 YFSETQ. J lost 9 bases, V lost 2 bases, and 9 bases had no gene match. The CDR3 region is CASSFGIAGAGEQFF. CDR3 nucleotide sequence: TGCGCCAGCAGCTTCGGGATAGCGGGAGCTGGTGAGCAGTTCTTC.

The chain combines TRBV28 with TRBJ2-7, with TRBD2 as a possible D gene (5 bases). Germline lookup yields CDR1 MDHEN and CDR2 SYDVKM. CDR3 length: 15 amino acids. Deletions cut 4 bases from V and 2 bases from J, with 15 bases between. This chain's CDR3 is CASSSSSLPPYEQYF. CDR3 nucleotides: TGTGCCAGCAGTTCCTCTAGCCTACCTCCCTACGAGCAGTACTTC.

This clone was observed a single time. The rearrangement uses TRBV28 and TRBJ2-3; D is unresolved. Germline V lookup: CDR1 MDHEN, CDR2 SYDVKM. V lost 6 bases, J lost 5 bases, and 9 bases lay in between. This CDR3 comprises 12 residues. The CDR3 sequence: CASSLRLDTQYF. The CDR3 region has the DNA TGTGCCAGCAGCCTCCGTTTAGATACGCAGTATTTT.

The V gene is TRBV19, the J gene TRBJ2-1; unclear D gene. The CDR3 has 15 residues. V lost 0 bases and J lost 3, with 9 bases in between. The germline V gene encodes CDR1 LNHDA and CDR2 SQIVND (reference sequence). DNA of the CDR3: TGTGCCAGTAGTATAGATATTAACAGCTACAATGAGCAGTTCTTC. This sequence encodes CASSIDINSYNEQFF. Based on the CDR3 plus reference TRBV19 and TRBJ2-1, the full variable domain is DGGITQSPKYLFRKEGQNVTLSCEQNLNHDAMYWYRQDPGQGLRLIYYSQIVNDFQKGDIAEGYSVSREKKESFPLTVTSAQKNPTAFYLCASSIDINSYNEQFFGPGTRLTVL.

The gene calls are TRBV19 and TRBJ1-5; weak D call: TRBD1 (5 bases). V dropped 8 bases and J dropped 2 bases, with 16 bases sitting between them. Germline loops: CDR1 LNHDA, CDR2 SQIVND (reference sequence). The CDR3 is 15 residues long. CDR3 protein: CASSGLALGNQPQHF. CDR3 coding DNA: TGTGCCAGTTCAGGGTTAGCCTTGGGCAATCAGCCCCAGCATTTT.

V usage is TRBV12-3 or TRBV12-4 and J usage is TRBJ1-2; 8 positions agree with TRBD1. This CDR3 has 12 amino acids. The V gene end was trimmed by 5 bases and the J gene end by 9 bases; junction bases not matched to a gene: 5. The CDR3 DNA reads TGTGCCAGCAGTGCCGGACAGGGCAGCTACACCTTC. Amino acid sequence: CASSAGQGSYTF.

V gene TRBV7-8 combines with J gene TRBJ2-7, with D possibly being TRBD2 (6 bases). This CDR3 contains 14 residues. V was trimmed by 5 bases and J by 6 bases, leaving 17 bases between them. Germline CDR1 is SGHVS and CDR2 is FQNEAQ. The CDR3 bases are TGTGCCAGCAGCCCCCCCGGACTAAACGGCGAGCAGTACTTC. It codes for CASSPPGLNGEQYF.